The 11 T cell receptor beta chains below all came from one sample that was sequenced in a study of T and B cells in COVID-19 patients. TRB rearrangements were amplified by multiplex PCR with BIOMED2 TRB-A/B primers. TCRdb re-called the multiplex PCR reads with MiXCR, one entry per CDR3 protein. The repertoire has more than 15,000 distinct CDR3 sequences, approximately 30% of them found once; the top ten carry around 4.3%. From blood, about 250-500 ng of genomic DNA served as TRB template. Sequencing was done on a sample of blood. The receptors originated from a human donor who had recovered from COVID-19.

This clonotype showed up many times. The chain is built from TRBV29-1 and TRBJ1-2, with D possibly being TRBD1 (5 bases). The germline V gene has CDR1 SQVTM and CDR2 ANQGSEA. Trimming took 4 bases from V and 6 from J, leaving 15 bases between them. This CDR3 spans 13 amino acids. CDR3 sequence: CSVVTRGAHGYTF. CDR3 DNA: TGCAGCGTTGTAACCCGAGGGGCCCATGGCTACACCTTC.

This clonotype was seen many times. The chain couples TRBV5-4 to TRBJ2-7; weak D call: TRBD1 (6 bases). The germline V and J ends were trimmed by 7 bases and 3 bases, with 11 bases remaining between them. Germline loops: CDR1 SGHNT, CDR2 YYREEE (reference sequence). The CDR3 length is 12 residues. CDR3 DNA: TGTGCCAGCGGAGGACAGAGCTACGAGCAGTACTTC. Protein sequence: CASGGQSYEQYF.

This clonotype was seen at least ten times. The J gene is TRBJ1-2, the V gene TRBV6-5; D is unresolved. This CDR3 has 16 amino acids. V was pared by 6 bases and J by 5 bases, with 22 bases between. Germline CDR1 reads MNHEY; CDR2 reads SVGAGI. The CDR3 region is CASSPALRDTRYGYTF. In DNA form, the CDR3 reads TGTGCCAGCAGCCCTGCTCTCCGTGACACCCGTTATGGCTACACCTTC.

This clonotype is judged medium-sized. V usage is TRBV27 and J usage is TRBJ1-1; 10 bases map to TRBD1. The V and J ends lost 7 bases and 5 bases, in that order; junction bases with no gene match: 10. The CDR3 consists of 15 residues. The germline CDR1 and CDR2 sequences are MNHEY and SMNVEV (reference sequence). CDR3 region: CASNRQGARGTEAFF. Here the CDR3 DNA reads TGTGCCAGCAACCGACAGGGGGCTAGAGGAACTGAAGCTTTCTTT.

The gene calls are TRBV2 and TRBJ2-7; D may be TRBD2 (7 bases). This CDR3 has 14 amino acids. Germline V lookup: CDR1 SNHLY, CDR2 FYNNEI. With 1 base removed from V and 6 bases from J, the gap between germline ends came to 13 bases. This CDR3 reads CASSEVGLGGEQYF. The CDR3 DNA is TGTGCCAGCAGTGAAGTCGGACTAGGGGGCGAGCAGTACTTC.

This clonotype is labeled as medium-sized. V is TRBV29-1 and J is TRBJ2-3, with D perhaps matching TRBD1 (6 bases). V dropped 2 bases and J dropped 3 bases, with 12 bases sitting between them. This CDR3 is built from 14 residues. Germline V CDR1 and CDR2: SQVTM, ANQGSEA. This CDR3 is CSVEIIRGTDTQYF. The CDR3 DNA follows: TGCAGCGTTGAAATAATCAGGGGAACAGATACGCAGTATTTT.

The V and J genes are TRBV12-3 or TRBV12-4 and TRBJ1-2; possible D gene TRBD1, 5 bases. The CDR3 is 15 amino acids. V shed 4 bases and J shed 1 base, with 13 bases lying between them. CDR3 bases: TGTGCCAGCAGTTGGGGGAGGGAGATTAACTATGGCTACACCTTC. Translating gives CASSWGREINYGYTF.

This clonotype came up a few times. The chain links TRBV7-3 to TRBJ2-2, with D unclear. CDR3 size: 15 residues. V was shortened by 1 base and J by 6 bases, with 12 bases between the two germline ends. Looked up from germline, CDR1 is SGHTA and CDR2 is FQGTGA. The CDR3 region has the DNA TGTGCCAGCAGCTTAATGGGCGGTGGTGCCGGGGAGCTGTTTTTT. Encoded protein: CASSLMGGGAGELFF.

This clonotype was observed a few times. The chain couples TRBV12-3 or TRBV12-4 to TRBJ1-1, with unresolved D. V lost 6 bases and J 1 base, leaving 9 bases between the germline ends. The CDR3 runs to 13 residues. CDR3: CASSPEQNTEAFF. As DNA, the CDR3 is TGTGCCAGCAGCCCGGAACAGAACACTGAAGCTTTCTTT.

This clonotype showed up just a few times. The V gene is TRBV7-2, the J gene TRBJ2-7; D gene ambiguous. CDR1 and CDR2 from the germline V gene are SGHTA and FQGNSA. The CDR3 sequence is 15 residues long. V lost 0 bases to trimming and J lost 0 bases, with 9 bases between them. The CDR3, as DNA: TGTGCCAGCAGCTTAGCGCAGGCGAGCTCCTACGAGCAGTACTTC. Protein sequence: CASSLAQASSYEQYF.

This clonotype was recorded at least ten times. J is TRBJ1-2 and V is TRBV29-1, with 8 bases lining up with TRBD1. Trimming removed 1 base from V and 8 bases from J; junction bases left unmatched: 3. Germline assignment: CDR1 SQVTM and CDR2 ANQGSEA. CDR3 size: 12 residues. As DNA, the CDR3 is TGCAGCGTTGAAGCAGGGGGCTGGGGCTACACCTTC. This encodes CSVEAGGWGYTF.